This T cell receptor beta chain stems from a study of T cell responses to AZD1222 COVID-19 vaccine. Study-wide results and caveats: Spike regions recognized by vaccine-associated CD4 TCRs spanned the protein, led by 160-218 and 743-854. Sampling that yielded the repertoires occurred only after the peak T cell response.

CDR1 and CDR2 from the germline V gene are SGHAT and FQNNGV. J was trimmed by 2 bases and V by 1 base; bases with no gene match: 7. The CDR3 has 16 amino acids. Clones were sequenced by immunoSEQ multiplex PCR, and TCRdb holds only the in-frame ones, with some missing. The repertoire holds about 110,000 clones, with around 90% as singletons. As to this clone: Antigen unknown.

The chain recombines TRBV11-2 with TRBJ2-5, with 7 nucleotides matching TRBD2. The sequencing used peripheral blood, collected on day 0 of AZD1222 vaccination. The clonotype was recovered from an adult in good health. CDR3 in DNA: TGTGCCAGCAGCTTAGTTTACGGGGGGAAACAAGAGACCCAGTACTTC. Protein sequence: CASSLVYGGKQETQYF.